Listed below are T cell receptor beta chains from one sample, sequenced in a study of response to subunit inactivated influenza vaccine. TCRdb ran MiXCR on the RT-PCR reads and lists one entry per CDR3 protein. The top ten hold 10% of the sample, which has a few hundred thousand distinct CDR3 sequences, about 20% seen once. Sample: PBMCs from blood, taken 21 months after vaccination. All receptors come from a man aged 50 to 69 who received an inactivated influenza vaccine. CDR3s include the opening cysteine and the closing phenylalanine or tryptophan. Each record gives: V gene, CDR3 protein.

TRBV6-2/TRBV6-3 | CASSYSRLYEQYF
TRBV5-5 | CASSFRQGRETEAFF
TRBV7-8 | CASSFRTESYEQYF
TRBV11-1 | CASSLASVGEYSNQPQHF
TRBV7-2 | CASSPMPGYDYNEQFF
TRBV12-3/TRBV12-4 | CASSPSGTGAEKLFF
TRBV18 | CASSPPRLAYEQYF
TRBV28 | CASRQGINSPLHF
TRBV19 | CASSLYVVPRETQYF
TRBV6-2/TRBV6-3 | CASHETGTEAFF
TRBV7-2 | CASSLADAYSPLHF
TRBV27 | CASSFGVSADTQYF
TRBV24-1 | CATSANDRVGEKLFF
TRBV10-2 | CASSESASGKQFF
TRBV6-6 | CASSNGPNSPLHF
TRBV5-1 | CASSLVVSGGNTGELFF
TRBV12-3/TRBV12-4 | CASSSGRRTGGYEKLFF
TRBV12-3/TRBV12-4 | CASSSTGLGETQYF
TRBV20-1 | CSAVRTSGEYEQYF
TRBV4-2 | CASSPTPSGYNEQFF
TRBV12-3/TRBV12-4 | CASRNRAVNEQFF
TRBV3-1 | CASSQARQAQGNTIYF
TRBV5-5 | CASSLPHRGNTEAFF
TRBV5-1 | CASRTGGNSPLHF
TRBV28 | CATTGFNSPLHF
TRBV28 | CASRLAGGLRDTQYF
TRBV15 | CATSRDGSYQETQYF
TRBV6-2/TRBV6-3 | CASSYPRVTNYGYTF
TRBV10-3 | CAISVGQGAGQPQHF
TRBV27 | CASSLNRAGTAWDQYF
TRBV6-2/TRBV6-3 | CASSYSGTSGAYEQYF
TRBV7-9 | CASSYGQGGRTGELFF
TRBV7-2 | CASSSETGASYGYTF
TRBV7-8 | CASSLGWSYEQYF
TRBV28 | CASSRGLGDYNEQFF
TRBV5-1 | CASSLEYPKNTEAFF
TRBV20-1 | CSFRGGPGWDTEAFF
TRBV4-3 | CASSQEVTSGGTYEQYF
TRBV20-1 | CSALSGTGATEAFF
TRBV4-3 | CASSQDLQGRIDTQYF
TRBV9 | CASSPRGSAGEKLFF
TRBV11-1 | CASSLATGTSGVYNEQFF
TRBV12-3/TRBV12-4 | CASSTTGNIQYF
TRBV4-1 | CASSQEINRDGTQYF
TRBV5-1 | CASSYNPASTDTQYF
TRBV12-3/TRBV12-4 | CASSNRQGDQPQHF
TRBV28 | CASSEERYGYTF
TRBV2 | CASRDLATNEKLFF
TRBV15 | CATSRELAGGGPEAFF
TRBV6-1 | CASNQPLTGYGYTF
TRBV4-2 | CASSQNRGPYNEQFF
TRBV23-1 | CASSQSFDPGTGKSYEQYF
TRBV12-3/TRBV12-4 | CASSLGLISGTDTQYF
TRBV11-2 | CASSARQNYGYTF
TRBV28 | CASSFTSGALGTEAFF
TRBV10-3 | CAIRTIRDTGELFF
TRBV19 | CASSALRGISGNTIYF
TRBV5-1 | CASSLEGRGVSGEQFF
TRBV4-2 | CASSQDRAAGNTIYF